This T cell receptor beta chain was identified during a study of blood T cell repertoires in COVID-19 (TCRdb year 2020). In terms of the full investigation: Samples from collaborators originated in the United States, Italy and Spain and spanned both the acute and convalescent phases of COVID-19. The material from the prospective study consisted of cDNA or gDNA derived from T cells, B-cell-depleted T cells, or PBMCs. Deeply sampled blood TCRbeta repertoires from subjects exposed to, actively infected with, or recovered from COVID-19 were included in the dataset. The repertoires were made available in a free public database intended to serve as a resource for research on the immune response to SARS-CoV-2. Samples came from the ongoing ImmuneRACE study (first 160 participants) plus 1,254 subjects from 6 global collaborators. The sample metadata nearly always contained a de-identified subject ID, COVID-19 status, age in years and sex. Where HLA class I and class II types were available, the types were taken from metadata supplied by the sample provider, not from assay-based typing.

Here is what the overall study found, with its caveats: How much clinical and demographic metadata was included differed by source and by participant, and the metadata was provided uncurated.

In Seattle, one collaborating source enrolled patients while the infection was active and tracked those patients longitudinally over the course of disease. Collaborating institutions collected whole blood in K2EDTA tubes following their own protocols. Collaborator samples were shipped for TCRbeta analysis as frozen whole blood, isolated PBMCs, or DNA extracted from either sample type. Its CDR3 holds 16 amino acids, cysteine through phenylalanine. CDR3 DNA is the only sequence kept; it has 48 bases, read in frame from the first base. The junction shows trimming of 5 bases on V and 6 bases on J, and the gene matches do not reach 16 bases of it. CDR1 and CDR2, per the germline V gene (reference sequence), are SGHNT and YYREEE. TCRbeta CDR3 regions were amplified from genomic DNA by means of the immunoSEQ Assay, a bias-controlled multiplex PCR. The original pipeline was this. Nucleated cell counts per sample were estimated from amplification of reference gene primers within the assay. To quantify the absolute abundance of each unique TCRbeta CDR3 rearrangement, sequence reads were collapsed and filtered. For each sample, productive Simpson clonality was calculated as the square root of Simpson's diversity index across productive rearrangements. Here the immuneACCESS table is served through TCRdb, limited to in-frame sequences with V and J called. Missing clones are a known gap in these copies; in checked studies unresolved V genes cover under half, and the rest lacks a known reason. Clonal size and the V and J genes are those of that table, whereas D and trimming came from the DNA. A total of tens of thousands of clones appear in this sample, approximately 90% of them only once. 22% of the sample goes to the ten largest clones.

Comment on this clone: Its binding antigen is unknown. Per-nucleotide qualities are absent, and no much larger clonotype sits a single base away.

The sequencing input was peripheral blood. The chain is assembled from TRBV5-4 and TRBJ1-2; 7 nucleotides in the junction match TRBD1. This clonotype was obtained from a woman aged 80 or over with COVID-19, enrolled during active disease. The nucleotide sequence is TGTGCCAGCAGTTCCGAGGGAGGCAGGGGGATCGATGGCTACACCTTC. Its translation is CASSSEGGRGIDGYTF.